This T cell receptor beta chain comes out of a study of CD8 T cells in Susac syndrome. Study summary: Patients with Susac syndrome were therapy-naive, on corticosteroids, or on intravenous immunoglobulin alone at blood draw.

It was with random hexamers that roughly 0.5 to 1 ug RNA was reverse transcribed. A multiplex approach, immunoSEQ multiplex PCR, amplified TCR beta CDR3 across 54 Vbeta and 13 Jbeta. MiXCR, run by TCRdb on the immunoSEQ multiplex PCR reads, gives a single entry per CDR3 protein. In the table there are about 90,000 distinct CDR3 sequences, 90% to 97% of which are singletons. CDR1 and CDR2 (germline): SEHNR, FQNEAQ (reference sequence). Trimming took off 7 bases at V and 3 bases at J, with 15 bases between the two ends. The CDR3 length is 14 residues. CD8+ and CD4+ T cells circulating in blood were sequenced for TCR beta.

The sequence derives from a human donor with Susac syndrome. What was sequenced was CD8+ T cells from PBMCs. The chain joins TRBV7-9 to TRBJ1-1, with D possibly TRBD1 on 5 matching bases. Here the CDR3 reads CASTSGQKDTEAFF. The CDR3 nucleotides are TGTGCCAGCACTTCGGGGCAGAAGGACACTGAAGCTTTCTTT.